The rows below give T cell receptor beta chains drawn from one sample of a study of naive and memory T cell subsets. Each CDR3 protein is one row after TCRdb ran MiXCR on the UMI-ligation and nested PCR reads. Of 150,000 or so distinct CDR3 sequences in the sample, roughly 20% are singletons; the top ten hold about 0.11%. The sample comprised naive CD4+ T cells from blood. The receptors derive from a human donor in good health. The CDR3 runs from the conserved cysteine through the conserved F or W. The D gene is left open where the match is weak. Clone size, where shown, is once, few, many, or a class for clones that have expanded.

v_call,d_call,j_call,clone_size,cdr3_aa,cdr3_nt
TRBV30,-,TRBJ1-5,many,CAWSPPGSSNQPQHF,TGTGCCTGGAGTCCCCCGGGATCTAGCAATCAGCCCCAGCATTTT
TRBV3-1,-,TRBJ2-1,many,CASSPPPGREQFF,TGTGCCAGCAGCCCCCCTCCTGGTAGGGAGCAGTTCTTC
TRBV6-1,-,TRBJ1-1,-,CASSEVGGLGTEAFF,TGTGCCAGCAGTGAAGTCGGGGGGCTGGGCACTGAAGCTTTCTTT
TRBV5-4,-,TRBJ2-3,few,CASSLVTDTQYF,TGTGCCAGCAGCTTGGTCACAGATACGCAGTATTTT
TRBV12-3/TRBV12-4,TRBD1,TRBJ2-1,-,CASSWGQGVFF,TGTGCCAGCAGTTGGGGACAGGGGGTGTTCTTC
TRBV6-6,-,TRBJ2-5,few,CASSYQAGTQYF,TGTGCCAGCAGTTACCAAGCGGGGACCCAGTACTTC
TRBV2,-,TRBJ2-3,once,CASSRPRDTQYF,TGTGCCAGCTCGCGTCCGCGGGATACGCAGTATTTT
TRBV7-9,-,TRBJ2-4,-,CASSLILAAKNIQYF,TGTGCCAGCAGCTTAATCCTAGCGGCCAAAAACATTCAGTACTTC
TRBV14,TRBD2,TRBJ2-3,few,CASSQAAGGPMGTQYF,TGTGCCAGCAGCCAAGCGGCGGGAGGCCCCATGGGGACGCAGTATTTT
TRBV7-2,-,TRBJ2-3,-,CASTPLRGTSTDTQYF,TGTGCCAGCACCCCCCTTCGGGGAACGAGCACAGATACGCAGTATTTT
TRBV12-5,TRBD1,TRBJ2-1,-,CASGTGTGVVDEQFF,TGTGCTAGTGGTACCGGGACAGGGGTTGTGGATGAGCAGTTCTTC
TRBV16,-,TRBJ1-5,once,CASSQSGQGGQPQHF,TGTGCCAGCAGCCAATCGGGCCAGGGAGGTCAGCCCCAGCATTTT
TRBV11-2,-,TRBJ2-5,-,CASSRHVGTQYF,TGTGCCAGCAGCCGTCATGTGGGGACCCAGTACTTC
TRBV29-1,-,TRBJ1-1,many,CSVAALLRRTEAFF,TGCAGCGTTGCGGCCCTGTTAAGGCGGACTGAAGCTTTCTTT
TRBV5-1,TRBD1,TRBJ2-1,-,CASSLVPGQGGDEQFF,TGCGCCAGCAGCTTGGTACCGGGACAGGGGGGCGATGAGCAGTTCTTC
TRBV4-1,-,TRBJ2-7,few,CASSQDRQSSSYEQYF,TGCGCCAGCAGCCAAGATAGGCAGTCCAGCTCCTACGAGCAGTACTTC
TRBV6-5,-,TRBJ2-7,-,CASSYSDASYEQYF,TGTGCCAGCAGTTACTCAGACGCCTCCTACGAGCAGTACTTC
TRBV28,-,TRBJ2-4,-,CASKLQGGGAKNIQYF,TGTGCCAGCAAGCTACAGGGTGGAGGGGCCAAAAACATTCAGTACTTC
TRBV3-1,TRBD2,TRBJ2-1,many,CASSQGTSGRAPEQFF,TGTGCCAGCAGCCAAGGGACTAGCGGGAGGGCCCCTGAGCAGTTCTTC
TRBV29-1,-,TRBJ1-2,few,CSVGPVGGYTF,TGCAGCGTTGGTCCCGTCGGCGGCTACACCTTC
TRBV7-8,-,TRBJ2-1,many,CASSLPAGDGDEQFF,TGTGCCAGCAGCTTACCGGCGGGCGACGGCGATGAGCAGTTCTTC
TRBV2,-,TRBJ1-6,-,CASSDPRGPGSSPLHF,TGTGCCAGCAGTGATCCTAGGGGTCCAGGGAGTTCACCCCTCCACTTT
TRBV28,-,TRBJ2-7,few,CASSLSPGTHEQYF,TGTGCCAGCAGTTTATCGCCAGGGACCCACGAGCAGTACTTC
TRBV7-2,-,TRBJ1-3,-,CASSRGAGNTIYF,TGTGCCAGCAGCCGAGGGGCGGGAAACACCATATATTTT
TRBV12-3/TRBV12-4,TRBD1,TRBJ2-1,once,CSSDYGTGPNNEQFF,TGTTCCAGCGATTACGGGACAGGGCCGAACAATGAGCAGTTCTTC
TRBV6-2/TRBV6-3,-,TRBJ2-7,-,CASSYAETYEQYF,TGTGCCAGCAGTTACGCAGAAACCTACGAGCAGTACTTC
TRBV24-1,TRBD1,TRBJ2-3,-,CATSDSKTGGSYNTQYF,TGTGCCACCAGTGATTCTAAAACAGGGGGATCATACAATACGCAGTATTTT
TRBV6-5,-,TRBJ1-5,-,CASSSTHSNQPQHF,TGTGCCAGCAGCTCAACGCATAGCAATCAGCCCCAGCATTTT
TRBV7-9,TRBD2,TRBJ2-1,few,CASSIDAGTSVYNEQFF,TGTGCCAGCAGCATAGACGCCGGGACTAGCGTCTACAATGAGCAGTTCTTC
TRBV20-1,TRBD2,TRBJ2-6,-,CSARTSGSNGANVLTF,TGCAGTGCTAGGACTAGCGGGAGTAATGGGGCCAACGTCCTGACTTTC
TRBV7-2,-,TRBJ2-7,-,CASSFFLLGPSYEQYF,TGTGCCAGCAGCTTCTTCCTGTTAGGGCCGTCCTACGAGCAGTACTTC
TRBV28,TRBD2,TRBJ2-1,many,CASSLEAGVIEQFF,TGTGCCAGCAGTTTAGAAGCGGGAGTAATTGAGCAGTTCTTC
TRBV4-2,-,TRBJ2-5,few,CASSWGAGQETQYF,TGTGCCAGCAGTTGGGGGGCCGGACAAGAGACCCAGTACTTC
TRBV7-9,-,TRBJ2-5,-,CASSLRRGRETQYF,TGTGCCAGCAGCTTACGACGTGGGAGGGAGACCCAGTACTTC
TRBV28,-,TRBJ1-2,-,CASSSGVRATQGYTF,TGTGCCAGCAGTAGCGGGGTCCGGGCCACCCAGGGCTACACCTTC
TRBV28,-,TRBJ2-1,few,CASVGRGGYEQFF,TGTGCCAGCGTGGGACGAGGAGGTTATGAGCAGTTCTTC
TRBV5-1,-,TRBJ2-3,-,CASSVQKGTDTQYF,TGCGCCAGCAGTGTACAGAAAGGCACAGATACGCAGTATTTT
TRBV20-1,-,TRBJ2-1,-,CSARDPAGPRGEQFF,TGCAGTGCTAGAGATCCGGCAGGGCCGCGTGGTGAGCAGTTCTTC
TRBV6-1,TRBD2,TRBJ2-7,-,CASKQEGGPVYEQYF,TGTGCCAGCAAACAAGAGGGAGGGCCGGTTTACGAGCAGTACTTC
TRBV5-1,TRBD1,TRBJ2-7,many,CASSFGQGVSEQYF,TGCGCCAGCAGCTTTGGACAGGGAGTCTCCGAGCAGTACTTC
TRBV7-9,TRBD2,TRBJ2-1,few,CASSFGGGPNSYNEQFF,TGTGCCAGCAGCTTCGGGGGGGGACCCAATTCCTACAATGAGCAGTTCTTC
TRBV12-3/TRBV12-4,-,TRBJ1-5,-,CASRRDSSNQPQHF,TGTGCCAGCAGACGAGACAGCAGCAATCAGCCCCAGCATTTT
TRBV7-9,-,TRBJ2-1,-,CASSLGLSESSYNEQFF,TGTGCCAGCAGCTTGGGTTTGTCAGAGAGCTCCTACAATGAGCAGTTCTTC
TRBV20-1,-,TRBJ1-5,few,CSAGRGESNQPQHF,TGCAGTGCCGGGAGAGGGGAGAGCAATCAGCCCCAGCATTTT
TRBV20-1,-,TRBJ2-1,few,CSASRGSAHSDEQFF,TGCAGTGCTTCTCGTGGTAGCGCTCATAGCGATGAGCAGTTCTTC
TRBV5-1,TRBD1,TRBJ1-4,-,CASSQGDREKLFF,TGCGCCAGCAGCCAGGGGGACCGAGAAAAACTGTTTTTT
TRBV29-1,-,TRBJ2-7,few,CSVITGSATYEQYF,TGCAGCGTAATCACAGGGTCCGCAACCTACGAGCAGTACTTC
TRBV7-9,-,TRBJ1-1,-,CASSKIRYTEAFF,TGTGCCAGCAGCAAAATAAGATACACTGAAGCTTTCTTT
TRBV18,-,TRBJ1-2,-,CASSPPGQLYGYTF,TGTGCCAGCTCACCGCCCGGACAACTCTATGGCTACACCTTC